Listed here are 19 T cell receptor beta chains from one sample, sequenced in a study of T cell changes during pregnancy in multiple sclerosis (dated by TCRdb to between 2018 and 2021). Library generation was performed with the immunoSEQ multiplex PCR assay. TCRdb obtained this table from immuneACCESS and retained in-frame rearrangements with V and J assigned. These tables miss some clones; where compared with another copy, unresolved V genes account for less than half of the shortfall, and the remainder is unexplained. In all, the sample holds 20,000 to 25,000 clones, and 80% to 95% of those were seen once. The ten most abundant clones make up about 0.6% of the sample. The sample in question was CD4+ T cells from peripheral blood mononuclear cells, obtained after pregnancy. The source of these receptors is a female donor in good health, enrolled as a control in a pregnancy study.

This chain links TRBV7-9 with TRBJ2-5; 7 nucleotides match TRBD1. The J segment lost 5 bases and the V segment lost 6 bases, leaving 6 bases of the junction unmatched. Germline CDR1 and CDR2: SEHNR and FQNEAQ (reference sequence). The CDR3 loop spans 13 amino acids. The CDR3 region is CASRRQGGETQYF. DNA of the CDR3: TGTGCCAGCAGAAGACAGGGCGGGGAGACCCAGTACTTC.

This chain joins TRBV4-1 and TRBJ2-4, with 7 bases fitting TRBD1. The CDR3 totals 14 residues. V was pared by 2 bases and J by 10 bases, with 8 bases of the junction left unmatched. From germline, CDR1 is MGHRA and CDR2 YSYEKL. The CDR3 coding sequence is TGCGCCAGCAGCCAACGGACAGGCACCATAATTCAGTACTTC. This translates into CASSQRTGTIIQYF.

The rearrangement uses TRBV7-6 and TRBJ2-5; TRBD2 might be the D (6 bases). With 1 base removed from V and 7 bases from J, the gap between germline ends came to 19 bases. This CDR3 region has 16 residues. Germline-derived CDR1 and CDR2 are SGHVS and FNYEAQ. CDR3 sequence reads: CASSLDSPGTGVTQYF. CDR3 DNA sequence: TGTGCCAGCAGCTTAGACTCCCCCGGGACGGGAGTGACCCAGTACTTC.

The V call is TRBV6-1, the J call TRBJ1-5; TRBD1 agrees at 8 bases. The CDR3 totals 14 residues. In germline, CDR1 is MNHNS, CDR2 SASEGT. V lost 3 bases and J lost 9; bases outside the gene matches: 7. CDR3 in amino acids: CASSDRDRSPPQHF. CDR3 in DNA: TGTGCCAGCAGTGACCGGGACAGGTCACCGCCCCAGCATTTT.

V gene TRBV18 combines with J gene TRBJ1-3; tentative D call: TRBD1 (6 bases). CDR3 length: 16 amino acids. The ends were cut back, 3 bases at V and 0 bases at J, with 12 bases in the middle. In germline, CDR1 is KGHSH, CDR2 LQKENI. CDR3 DNA sequence: TGTGCCAGCTCACCGCTGGACAGCAGCTCTGGAAACACCATATATTTT. Translated, it gives CASSPLDSSSGNTIYF.

The chain uses TRBV7-2 and TRBJ2-6, with 9 bases identical to TRBD2. V lost 3 bases to trimming and J lost 0 bases; unmatched junction nucleotides: 0. Germline CDR1 is SGHTA and CDR2 is FQGNSA. This CDR3 is 16 amino acids long. This CDR3 is CASSFSGSSGANVLTF. CDR3 nucleotide sequence: TGTGCCAGCAGCTTTAGCGGGAGCTCTGGGGCCAACGTCCTGACTTTC.

The chain joins TRBV2 to TRBJ2-2; 10 positions match TRBD1. This CDR3 region has 15 residues. CDR1 SNHLY and CDR2 FYNNEI come from the germline V gene. Trimming at V came to 6 bases and at J to 7 bases, leaving 8 bases not matched to a gene. CDR3 coding DNA: TGTGCCAGCAGCGCGACAGGGGGCAAGAACGGGGAGCTGTTTTTT. Encoded protein: CASSATGGKNGELFF.

V and J are TRBV5-1 and TRBJ1-6; D uncertain. Trimming took off 4 bases at V and 0 bases at J, with 14 bases between the two ends. The CDR3 length is 17 residues. The germline gives CDR1 SGHRS, CDR2 YFSETQ. The CDR3 is CASSPEGLSSYNSPLHF. Here the CDR3 DNA reads TGCGCCAGCAGCCCGGAGGGCCTCAGCTCCTATAATTCACCCCTCCACTTT.

The chain is built from TRBV4-1 and TRBJ1-5, with D possibly matching TRBD1 (6 bases). V lost 0 bases and J lost 6, with 15 bases in between. CDR3 length equals 16 residues. Germline V lookup: CDR1 MGHRA, CDR2 YSYEKL. CDR3: CASSQDRGGGGQPQHF. The CDR3, as DNA: TGCGCCAGCAGCCAAGATAGGGGAGGGGGTGGTCAGCCCCAGCATTTT.

The table lists this clone with a few counts. The V and J genes are TRBV7-2 and TRBJ2-2; TRBD1 is a possible D gene (5 bases). The CDR3 consists of 13 residues. V dropped 5 bases and J dropped 5 bases, with 9 bases sitting between them. CDR1 is SGHTA, CDR2 FQGNSA, per germline. CDR3 DNA sequence: TGTGCCAGCAGCCAGCAGGGTACCGGGGAGCTGTTTTTT. Its protein product is CASSQQGTGELFF.

The CDR3, as DNA: TGCGCCAGCAGCCCGGGACAGGAGATATATGGCTACACCTTC. This translates into CASSPGQEIYGYTF. This chain uses TRBV5-1 with TRBJ1-2; 8 bases match TRBD1. The length of the CDR3 is 14 residues. J was trimmed by 5 bases and V by 4 bases; bases with no gene match: 7. Germline V gives CDR1 SGHRS, CDR2 YFSETQ.

The rearrangement joins TRBV9 to TRBJ2-7; D perhaps matches TRBD1 (5 bases). CDR1 is SGDLS and CDR2 is YYNGEE in the germline V gene. V was clipped by 0 bases and J by 3 bases, with 10 bases between them. The CDR3 contains 14 residues. DNA of the CDR3: TGTGCCAGCAGCGTAGACAGGCTTGGCTACGAGCAGTACTTC. This codes for CASSVDRLGYEQYF.

This chain links TRBV27 with TRBJ2-3; weak D call: TRBD1 (6 bases). There are 16 residues in the CDR3. Germline loops: CDR1 MNHEY, CDR2 SMNVEV (reference sequence). V gave up 2 bases and J gave up 2 bases, with 14 bases separating them. The CDR3 here is CASSLGSRGFTDTQYF. CDR3 sequence (DNA): TGTGCCAGCAGTTTAGGGAGCAGGGGATTCACAGATACGCAGTATTTT.

The chain employs TRBV6-1 and TRBJ1-3; the match to TRBD1 covers 9 bases. CDR1 is MNHNS and CDR2 is SASEGT in the germline V gene. The CDR3 totals 14 residues. J was trimmed by 0 bases and V by 6 bases; bases with no gene match: 0. The CDR3 here is CASRTGGSGNTIYF. CDR3 nucleotide sequence: TGTGCCAGCAGGACAGGGGGCTCTGGAAACACCATATATTTT.

The genes are TRBV7-8 and TRBJ2-1; 10 bases are shared with TRBD2. The CDR3 covers 15 residues. Germline values: CDR1 SGHVS, CDR2 FQNEAQ. J was trimmed by 8 bases and V by 1 base; bases with no gene match: 5. The CDR3 DNA reads TGTGCCAGCAGCTTAGTAGCGGGAGGTATGGATGAGCAGTTCTTC. Protein product: CASSLVAGGMDEQFF.

V usage is TRBV19 and J usage is TRBJ2-3, with TRBD2 matching over 7 bases. The V gene's germline CDR1 is LNHDA and CDR2 SQIVND (reference sequence). Trimming removed 3 bases from V and 4 bases from J; junction bases left unmatched: 16. This CDR3 is 18 amino acids long. Written as DNA, the CDR3 is TGTGCCAGTAGTATGGGGAACAGCCCGGCGGGAGCAGCAGATACGCAGTATTTT. Translated: CASSMGNSPAGAADTQYF. Variable domain in full (rest from reference TRBV19 and TRBJ2-3): DGGITQSPKYLFRKEGQNVTLSCEQNLNHDAMYWYRQDPGQGLRLIYYSQIVNDFQKGDIAEGYSVSREKKESFPLTVTSAQKNPTAFYLCASSMGNSPAGAADTQYFGPGTRLTVL.

The chain recombines TRBV6-5 with TRBJ2-1, with 7 bases identical to TRBD2. This CDR3 has 14 residues. From germline, CDR1 is MNHEY and CDR2 SVGAGI. Trimming took 8 bases from V and 8 from J; bases not matched to a gene: 12. The CDR3 is CASAGVAVGDEQFF. The CDR3, as DNA: TGTGCCAGCGCGGGAGTAGCGGTTGGCGATGAGCAGTTCTTC.

This clone was observed a single time. The chain employs TRBV19 and TRBJ2-4; 10 bases are a match to TRBD1. Germline CDR1 LNHDA, CDR2 SQIVND (reference sequence). The CDR3 length is 17 residues. V dropped 1 base and J dropped 1; count of bases not matched to a gene: 4. The chain's CDR3 is CASSIVRQGAAKNIQYF. DNA for the CDR3: TGTGCCAGTAGTATAGTTCGACAGGGGGCGGCCAAAAACATTCAGTACTTC. The complete variable domain, with remaining parts taken from reference TRBV19 and TRBJ2-4, reads DGGITQSPKYLFRKEGQNVTLSCEQNLNHDAMYWYRQDPGQGLRLIYYSQIVNDFQKGDIAEGYSVSREKKESFPLTVTSAQKNPTAFYLCASSIVRQGAAKNIQYFGAGTRLSVL.

V gene TRBV5-1 combines with J gene TRBJ2-3; 11 bases are a match to TRBD1. CDR3 length: 16 residues. V dropped 4 bases and J dropped 5; count of bases not matched to a gene: 9. The germline CDR1 and CDR2 sequences are SGHRS and YFSETQ. CDR3 bases: TGCGCCAGCAGCCGGGGCCCGGGACAGGGGGGAGATACGCAGTATTTT. This translates into CASSRGPGQGGDTQYF.